The rows below give T cell receptor beta chains drawn from one sample of a study of glioma-infiltrating T cells. TCRdb re-analysed the multiplex PCR reads in MiXCR, keeping a single row per CDR3 protein. The table shows about 200,000 distinct CDR3 sequences, with roughly a third occurring only once. Sample: glioma tissue, nonneoplastic brain tissue, or PBMCs (not recorded which). These receptors all come from a human donor with low-grade glioma or glioblastoma, undergoing nonglioma brain surgery, or in good health (not recorded which). CDR3s leave out the opening cysteine and the closing phenylalanine or tryptophan. D genes are given only for firm matches. Clone size is given for some rows only: seen once, a few or many times, or a class if the clone is expanded.

d_gene: TRBD1
v_gene: TRBV19
j_gene: TRBJ1-2
abundance: many
CDR3aa: ASGGTGPNKDGYT

d_gene: .
v_gene: TRBV7-2
j_gene: TRBJ1-1
abundance: .
CDR3aa: VSSLINTEAF

d_gene: .
v_gene: TRBV10-3
j_gene: TRBJ1-4
abundance: many
CDR3aa: AIKDPNEKLF

d_gene: .
v_gene: TRBV20-1
j_gene: TRBJ2-1
abundance: many
CDR3aa: SARDPKAEYNEQF

d_gene: .
v_gene: TRBV12-3/TRBV12-4
j_gene: TRBJ2-1
abundance: many
CDR3aa: ASSSQGNEQF

d_gene: TRBD2
v_gene: TRBV20-1
j_gene: TRBJ2-5
abundance: many
CDR3aa: SASQYGLAGDGGETQY

d_gene: TRBD1
v_gene: TRBV6-2/TRBV6-3
j_gene: TRBJ2-7
abundance: .
CDR3aa: ASSDDRGTYEQY

d_gene: .
v_gene: TRBV5-1
j_gene: TRBJ2-7
abundance: many
CDR3aa: ASSLGGLSSYEQY

d_gene: .
v_gene: TRBV4-3
j_gene: TRBJ1-1
abundance: many
CDR3aa: ASSLSATGNTEAF

d_gene: TRBD1
v_gene: TRBV27
j_gene: TRBJ2-5
abundance: .
CDR3aa: ARRPGQARGTQY

d_gene: TRBD2
v_gene: TRBV19
j_gene: TRBJ2-7
abundance: .
CDR3aa: ASSITSGTSGGTYEQY

d_gene: .
v_gene: TRBV5-1
j_gene: TRBJ2-3
abundance: many
CDR3aa: ASSWTGGDTQY

d_gene: .
v_gene: TRBV20-1
j_gene: TRBJ2-1
abundance: many
CDR3aa: SAPVAGHNEQF

d_gene: .
v_gene: TRBV2
j_gene: TRBJ2-7
abundance: .
CDR3aa: ASNGRGTYRAYEQY

d_gene: TRBD1
v_gene: TRBV2
j_gene: TRBJ2-7
abundance: few
CDR3aa: ASPRTGGSYEQY

d_gene: .
v_gene: TRBV3-1
j_gene: TRBJ2-4
abundance: .
CDR3aa: ASSPLLSGSKNIQY

d_gene: .
v_gene: TRBV4-3
j_gene: TRBJ2-1
abundance: many
CDR3aa: ASSQDWVSSSYNEQF

d_gene: .
v_gene: TRBV5-1
j_gene: TRBJ1-6
abundance: .
CDR3aa: ASSAGQIHSPLH

d_gene: TRBD1
v_gene: TRBV20-1
j_gene: TRBJ2-3
abundance: many
CDR3aa: SAQATGGRTDTQY

d_gene: TRBD1
v_gene: TRBV18
j_gene: TRBJ2-3
abundance: .
CDR3aa: ASSPDRVGMYTQY

d_gene: .
v_gene: TRBV12-3/TRBV12-4
j_gene: TRBJ2-3
abundance: many
CDR3aa: ASSLSTGVSTDTQY

d_gene: .
v_gene: TRBV11-2
j_gene: TRBJ2-7
abundance: .
CDR3aa: ASNSGGFVSSYEQY

d_gene: .
v_gene: TRBV18
j_gene: TRBJ2-1
abundance: many
CDR3aa: ASSPQFNEQF

d_gene: .
v_gene: TRBV12-3/TRBV12-4
j_gene: TRBJ2-3
abundance: .
CDR3aa: ASSSLGSVADKQY

d_gene: TRBD1
v_gene: TRBV28
j_gene: TRBJ2-5
abundance: many
CDR3aa: ASSFGQGRGQETQY

d_gene: .
v_gene: TRBV7-2
j_gene: TRBJ2-1
abundance: .
CDR3aa: ASSLEISWSEQF

d_gene: .
v_gene: TRBV11-2
j_gene: TRBJ2-6
abundance: many
CDR3aa: ASSLPGSGANVLT

d_gene: TRBD2
v_gene: TRBV6-2/TRBV6-3
j_gene: TRBJ2-5
abundance: medium-sized
CDR3aa: ASSSGLADVQTQY

d_gene: .
v_gene: TRBV12-3/TRBV12-4
j_gene: TRBJ1-1
abundance: .
CDR3aa: AGSFGQMNTEAF

d_gene: .
v_gene: TRBV11-2
j_gene: TRBJ1-6
abundance: .
CDR3aa: ASSLEAGYNSPLN

d_gene: .
v_gene: TRBV20-1
j_gene: TRBJ2-3
abundance: many
CDR3aa: SAALSYTQY

d_gene: TRBD1
v_gene: TRBV20-1
j_gene: TRBJ1-2
abundance: .
CDR3aa: SDSSGQGDYGYT

d_gene: .
v_gene: TRBV19
j_gene: TRBJ1-1
abundance: .
CDR3aa: ASSIRGVGTEAF

d_gene: .
v_gene: TRBV2
j_gene: TRBJ1-1
abundance: many
CDR3aa: ASRTQENTEAF

d_gene: .
v_gene: TRBV7-2
j_gene: TRBJ2-5
abundance: many
CDR3aa: ASSPLGGTQY

d_gene: .
v_gene: TRBV29-1
j_gene: TRBJ1-2
abundance: once
CDR3aa: RQEVDPHYGYT

d_gene: TRBD1
v_gene: TRBV27
j_gene: TRBJ2-7
abundance: many
CDR3aa: ASSGVGGGYEQY

d_gene: .
v_gene: TRBV27
j_gene: TRBJ1-2
abundance: .
CDR3aa: ASRPSGTTFYNYT

d_gene: .
v_gene: TRBV18
j_gene: TRBJ2-3
abundance: many
CDR3aa: ASSPLLRGDTQY

d_gene: .
v_gene: TRBV12-3/TRBV12-4
j_gene: TRBJ2-3
abundance: .
CDR3aa: ASSPGLKTDTQY

d_gene: TRBD1
v_gene: TRBV29-1
j_gene: TRBJ2-1
abundance: .
CDR3aa: SVNKGQGYYNEQF

d_gene: .
v_gene: TRBV6-1
j_gene: TRBJ1-1
abundance: many
CDR3aa: ASSPTPSTENTEAF

d_gene: TRBD2
v_gene: TRBV18
j_gene: TRBJ2-5
abundance: few
CDR3aa: ASSPRGIAGAIGETQY

d_gene: TRBD2
v_gene: TRBV7-9
j_gene: TRBJ2-7
abundance: many
CDR3aa: ASSLAAGTSSSYEQY

d_gene: .
v_gene: TRBV12-3/TRBV12-4
j_gene: TRBJ1-1
abundance: .
CDR3aa: ASSIGAEGTEAF

d_gene: TRBD2
v_gene: TRBV12-5
j_gene: TRBJ2-3
abundance: .
CDR3aa: ASGPGLATDTQY

d_gene: .
v_gene: TRBV27
j_gene: TRBJ2-7
abundance: .
CDR3aa: ARSSSVEGEQY

d_gene: .
v_gene: TRBV12-3/TRBV12-4
j_gene: TRBJ2-3
abundance: .
CDR3aa: ASMPGLDTDTQY

d_gene: .
v_gene: TRBV27
j_gene: TRBJ2-7
abundance: .
CDR3aa: ASGWTWVEEQH

d_gene: .
v_gene: TRBV5-1
j_gene: TRBJ2-3
abundance: many
CDR3aa: ASSMDTPTDTQY

d_gene: TRBD2
v_gene: TRBV30
j_gene: TRBJ2-3
abundance: .
CDR3aa: AWETGTSGTDTQY

d_gene: TRBD2
v_gene: TRBV19
j_gene: TRBJ2-7
abundance: few
CDR3aa: ASSLLAGAAEQY

d_gene: TRBD2
v_gene: TRBV3-1
j_gene: TRBJ2-4
abundance: .
CDR3aa: ASSQDLTTSGRAWNIQY

d_gene: .
v_gene: TRBV20-1
j_gene: TRBJ1-1
abundance: many
CDR3aa: SAPQRWETEAF

d_gene: .
v_gene: TRBV3-1
j_gene: TRBJ2-1
abundance: few
CDR3aa: ASSPGFPYNEQF